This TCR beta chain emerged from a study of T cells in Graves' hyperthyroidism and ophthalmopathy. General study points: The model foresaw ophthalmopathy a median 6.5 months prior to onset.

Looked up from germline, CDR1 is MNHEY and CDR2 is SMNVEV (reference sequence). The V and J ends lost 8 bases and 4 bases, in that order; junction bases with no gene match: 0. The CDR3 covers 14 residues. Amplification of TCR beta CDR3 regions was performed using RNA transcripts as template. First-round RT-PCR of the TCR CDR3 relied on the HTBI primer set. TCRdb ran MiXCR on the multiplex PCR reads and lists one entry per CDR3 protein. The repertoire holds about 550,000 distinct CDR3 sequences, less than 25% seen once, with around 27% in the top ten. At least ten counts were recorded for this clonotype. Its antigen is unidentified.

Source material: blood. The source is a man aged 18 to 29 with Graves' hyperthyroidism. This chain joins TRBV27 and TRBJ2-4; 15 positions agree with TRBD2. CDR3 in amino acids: CASGLAGGKNIQYF. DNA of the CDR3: TGTGCCAGCGGACTAGCGGGGGGGAAAAACATTCAGTACTTC.